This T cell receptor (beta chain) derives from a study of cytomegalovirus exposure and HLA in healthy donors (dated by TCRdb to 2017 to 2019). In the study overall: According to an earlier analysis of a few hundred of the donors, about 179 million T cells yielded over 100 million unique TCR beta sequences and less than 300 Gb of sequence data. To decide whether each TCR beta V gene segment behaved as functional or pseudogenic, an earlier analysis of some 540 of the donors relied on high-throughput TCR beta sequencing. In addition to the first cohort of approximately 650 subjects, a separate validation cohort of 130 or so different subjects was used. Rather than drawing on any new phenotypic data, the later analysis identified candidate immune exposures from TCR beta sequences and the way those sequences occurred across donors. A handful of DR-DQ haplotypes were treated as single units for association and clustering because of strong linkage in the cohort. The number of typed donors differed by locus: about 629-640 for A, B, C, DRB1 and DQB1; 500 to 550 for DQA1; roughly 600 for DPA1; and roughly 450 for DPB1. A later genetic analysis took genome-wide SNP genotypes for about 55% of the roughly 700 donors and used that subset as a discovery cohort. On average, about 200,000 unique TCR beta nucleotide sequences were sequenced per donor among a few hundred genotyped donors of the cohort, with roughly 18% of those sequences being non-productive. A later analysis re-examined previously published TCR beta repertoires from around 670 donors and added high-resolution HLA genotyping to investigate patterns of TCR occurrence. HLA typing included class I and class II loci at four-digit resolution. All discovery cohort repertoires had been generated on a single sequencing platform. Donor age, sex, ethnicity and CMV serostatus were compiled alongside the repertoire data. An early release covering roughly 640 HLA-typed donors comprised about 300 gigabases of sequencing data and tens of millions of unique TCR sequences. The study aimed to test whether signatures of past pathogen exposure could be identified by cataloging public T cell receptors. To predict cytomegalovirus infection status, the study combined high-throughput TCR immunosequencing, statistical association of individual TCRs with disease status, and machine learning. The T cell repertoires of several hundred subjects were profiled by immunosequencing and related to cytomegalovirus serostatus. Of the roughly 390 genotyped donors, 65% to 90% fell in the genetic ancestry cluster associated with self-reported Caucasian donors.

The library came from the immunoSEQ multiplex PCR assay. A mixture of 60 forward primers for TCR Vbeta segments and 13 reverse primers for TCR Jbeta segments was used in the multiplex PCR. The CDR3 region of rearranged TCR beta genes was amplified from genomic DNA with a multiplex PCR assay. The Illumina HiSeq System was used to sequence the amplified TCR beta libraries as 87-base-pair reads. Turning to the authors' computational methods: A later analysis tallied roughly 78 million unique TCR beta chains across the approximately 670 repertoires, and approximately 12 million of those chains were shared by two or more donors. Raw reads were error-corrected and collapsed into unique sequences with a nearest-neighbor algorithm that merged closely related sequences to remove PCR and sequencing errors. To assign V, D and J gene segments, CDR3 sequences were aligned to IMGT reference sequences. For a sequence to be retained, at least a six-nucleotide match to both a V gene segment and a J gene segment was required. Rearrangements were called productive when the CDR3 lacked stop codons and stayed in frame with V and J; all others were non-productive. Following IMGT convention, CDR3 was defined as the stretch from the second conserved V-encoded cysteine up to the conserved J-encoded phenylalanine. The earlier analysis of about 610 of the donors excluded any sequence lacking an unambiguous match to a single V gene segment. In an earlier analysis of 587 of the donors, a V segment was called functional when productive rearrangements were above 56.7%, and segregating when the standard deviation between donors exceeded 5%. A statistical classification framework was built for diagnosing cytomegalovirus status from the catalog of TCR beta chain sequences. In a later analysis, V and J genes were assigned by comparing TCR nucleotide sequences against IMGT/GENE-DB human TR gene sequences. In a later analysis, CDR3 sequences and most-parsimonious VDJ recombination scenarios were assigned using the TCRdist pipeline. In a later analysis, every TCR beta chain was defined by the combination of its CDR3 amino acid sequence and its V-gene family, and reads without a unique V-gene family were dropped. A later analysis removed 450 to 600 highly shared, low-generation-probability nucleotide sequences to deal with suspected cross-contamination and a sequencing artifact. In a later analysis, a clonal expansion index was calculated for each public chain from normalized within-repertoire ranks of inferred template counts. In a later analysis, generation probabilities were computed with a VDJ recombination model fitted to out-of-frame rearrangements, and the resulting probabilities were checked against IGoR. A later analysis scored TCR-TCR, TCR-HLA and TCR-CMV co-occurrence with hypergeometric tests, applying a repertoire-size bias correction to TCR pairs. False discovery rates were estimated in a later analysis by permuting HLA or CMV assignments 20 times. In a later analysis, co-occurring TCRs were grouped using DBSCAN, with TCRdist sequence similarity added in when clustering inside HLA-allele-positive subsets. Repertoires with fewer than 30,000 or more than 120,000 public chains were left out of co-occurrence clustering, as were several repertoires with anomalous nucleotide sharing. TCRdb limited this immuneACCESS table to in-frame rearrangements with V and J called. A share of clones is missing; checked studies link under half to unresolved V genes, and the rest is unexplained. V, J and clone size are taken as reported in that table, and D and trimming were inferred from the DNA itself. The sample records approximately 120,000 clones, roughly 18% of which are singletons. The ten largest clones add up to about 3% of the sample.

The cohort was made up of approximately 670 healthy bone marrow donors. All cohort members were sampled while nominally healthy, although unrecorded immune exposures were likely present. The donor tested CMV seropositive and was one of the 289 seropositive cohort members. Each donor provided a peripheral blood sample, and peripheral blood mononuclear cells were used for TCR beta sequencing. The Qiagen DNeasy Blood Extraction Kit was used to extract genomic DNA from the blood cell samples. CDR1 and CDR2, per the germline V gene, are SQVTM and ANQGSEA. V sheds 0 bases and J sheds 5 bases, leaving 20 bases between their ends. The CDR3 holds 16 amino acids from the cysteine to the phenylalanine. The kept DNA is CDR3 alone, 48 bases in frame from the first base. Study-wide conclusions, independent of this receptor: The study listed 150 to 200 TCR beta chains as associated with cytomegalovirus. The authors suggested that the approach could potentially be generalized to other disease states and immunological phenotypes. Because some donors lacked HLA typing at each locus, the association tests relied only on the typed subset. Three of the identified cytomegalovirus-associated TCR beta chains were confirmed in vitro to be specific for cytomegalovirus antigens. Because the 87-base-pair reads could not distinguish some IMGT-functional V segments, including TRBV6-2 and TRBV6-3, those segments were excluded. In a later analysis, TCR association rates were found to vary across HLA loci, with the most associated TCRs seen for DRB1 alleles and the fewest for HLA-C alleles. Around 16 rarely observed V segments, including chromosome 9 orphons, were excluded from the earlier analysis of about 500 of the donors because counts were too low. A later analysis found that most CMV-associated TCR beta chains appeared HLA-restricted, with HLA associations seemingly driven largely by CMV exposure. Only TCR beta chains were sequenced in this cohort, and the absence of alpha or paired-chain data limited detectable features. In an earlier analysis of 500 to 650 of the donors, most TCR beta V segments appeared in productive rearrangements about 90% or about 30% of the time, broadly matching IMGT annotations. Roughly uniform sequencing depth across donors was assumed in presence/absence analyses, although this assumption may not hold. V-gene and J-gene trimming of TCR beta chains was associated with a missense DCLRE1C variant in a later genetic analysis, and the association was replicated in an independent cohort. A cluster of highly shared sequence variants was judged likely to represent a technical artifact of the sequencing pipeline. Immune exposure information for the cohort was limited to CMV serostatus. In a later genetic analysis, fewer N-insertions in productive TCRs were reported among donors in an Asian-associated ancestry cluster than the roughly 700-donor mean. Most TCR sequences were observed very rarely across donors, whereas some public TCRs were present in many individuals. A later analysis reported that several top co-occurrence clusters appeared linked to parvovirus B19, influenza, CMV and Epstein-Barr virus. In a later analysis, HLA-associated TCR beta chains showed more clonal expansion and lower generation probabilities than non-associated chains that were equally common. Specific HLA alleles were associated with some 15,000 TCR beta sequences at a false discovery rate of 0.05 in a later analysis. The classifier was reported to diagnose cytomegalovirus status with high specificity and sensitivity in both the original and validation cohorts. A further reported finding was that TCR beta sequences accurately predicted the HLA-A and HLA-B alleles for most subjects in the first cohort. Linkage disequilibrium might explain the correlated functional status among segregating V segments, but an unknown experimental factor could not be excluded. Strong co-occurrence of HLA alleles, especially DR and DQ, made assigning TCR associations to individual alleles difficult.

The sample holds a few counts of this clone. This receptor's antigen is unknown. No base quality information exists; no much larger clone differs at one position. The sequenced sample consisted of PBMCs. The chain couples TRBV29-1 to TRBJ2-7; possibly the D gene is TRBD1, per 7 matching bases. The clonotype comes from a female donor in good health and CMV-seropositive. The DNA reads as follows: TGCAGCGTTGAAGAATTTTGGAGGGGGCGTAAGGACGAGCAGTACTTC. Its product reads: CSVEEFWRGRKDEQYF.